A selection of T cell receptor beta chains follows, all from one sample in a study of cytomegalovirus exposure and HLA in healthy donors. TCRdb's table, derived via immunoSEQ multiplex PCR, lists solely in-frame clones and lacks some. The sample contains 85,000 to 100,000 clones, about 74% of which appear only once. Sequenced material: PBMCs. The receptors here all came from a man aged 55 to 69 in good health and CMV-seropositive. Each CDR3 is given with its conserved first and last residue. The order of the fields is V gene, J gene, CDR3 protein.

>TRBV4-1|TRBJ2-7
CASSQVPGEGYEQYF
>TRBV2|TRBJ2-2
CASRGAPNTGELFF
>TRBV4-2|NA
CASSQVRTTGPYEQYF
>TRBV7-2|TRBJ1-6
CASSFYSAPDRGGSPLHF
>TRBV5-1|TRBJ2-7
CASSLDYYEQYF
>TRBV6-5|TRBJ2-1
CASSYGGIGSNEQFF
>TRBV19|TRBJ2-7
CASSSIPGQGLYEQYF
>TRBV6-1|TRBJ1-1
CASSLSGTEAFF
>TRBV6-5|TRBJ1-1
CASSRGGTEAFF
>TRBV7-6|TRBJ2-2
CASTPRAGGSTNTGELFF
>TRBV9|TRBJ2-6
CASSGTTGAGANVLTF
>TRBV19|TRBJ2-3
CASSAYRGSTDTQYF
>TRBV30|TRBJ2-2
CAWSVGHRNTGELFF
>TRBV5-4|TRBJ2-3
CANSTAGGSTDTQYF
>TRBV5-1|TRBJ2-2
CASSSAEAGELFF
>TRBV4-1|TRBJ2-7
CASSSLGTGYEQYF
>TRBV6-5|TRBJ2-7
CASSFDSLGEQYF
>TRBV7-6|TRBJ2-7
CASSLRGRDEQYF
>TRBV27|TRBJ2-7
CASSLRTGQVYEQYF
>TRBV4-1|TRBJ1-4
CASSQMPGEKLFF
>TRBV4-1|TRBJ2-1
CASSQGDRGYNEQFF
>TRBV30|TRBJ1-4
CAWSVIGQGEKLFF
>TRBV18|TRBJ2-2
CASSQGLTGELFF
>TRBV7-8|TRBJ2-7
CASSLGTGQYF
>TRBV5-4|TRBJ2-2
CASSRTSGGAGELFF
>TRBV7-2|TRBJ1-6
CASSLATGEDSPLHF
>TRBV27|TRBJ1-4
CASSLQGYTTNEKLFF
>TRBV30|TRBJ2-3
CAWRRGRTLTDTQYF
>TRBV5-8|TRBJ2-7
CASSLVPGQFYEQYF
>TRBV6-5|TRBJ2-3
CASKAAQATDTQYF
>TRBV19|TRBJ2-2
CASSIEGAGQGRTGELFF
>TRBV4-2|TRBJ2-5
CASSQDGKTGVGETQYF
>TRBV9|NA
CASSVSASGSYEQYF
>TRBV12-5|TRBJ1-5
CASDPGTGGLYQPQHF
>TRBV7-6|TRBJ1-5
CASSLGDTGYQPQHF
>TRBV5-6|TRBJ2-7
CASSMASYEQYF
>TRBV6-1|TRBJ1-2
CASRLGQSANYGYTF
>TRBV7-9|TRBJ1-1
CASSPILGTVLPF
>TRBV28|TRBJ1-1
CASSFLGGRSTEAFF
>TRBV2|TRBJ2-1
CASNRDRGPSEQFF
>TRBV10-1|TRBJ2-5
CASSETSGVDRTQYF